This T cell receptor (beta chain) stems from a study of cytomegalovirus exposure and HLA in healthy donors. This clone was seen a single time. The PCR made use of 60 Vbeta and 13 Jbeta primers. Data came from immunoSEQ multiplex PCR; TCRdb stores just in-frame clones and leaves some out. Of hundreds of thousands of clones listed, 70% to 80% are singletons. V dropped 4 bases and J dropped 9 bases, with 13 bases sitting between them. Germline V lookup: CDR1 SGHNT, CDR2 YYREEE (reference sequence). This CDR3 region has 12 residues. Sequencing was performed on PBMCs. This clonotype originated in a girl aged 2-15 years in good health and CMV-seronegative. This chain links TRBV5-4 with TRBJ1-2; maybe TRBD1 (5 bases). For the CDR3, the DNA is TGTGCCAGCAGCCATGACAGCCTTCGCTACACCTTC. It is translated as CASSHDSLRYTF.